Listed below are T cell receptor beta chains from one sample, sequenced in a study of blood T cell repertoires in COVID-19. Data came from immunoSEQ multiplex PCR; TCRdb stores just in-frame clones and leaves some out. The table includes 390,000 or so clones, over 75% detected once. Sequenced: PBMCs or T cells enriched from blood (not recorded which). The receptors were gathered from a man between 18 and 29 years old who had recovered from COVID-19. The conserved cysteine and the conserved F or W are not part of the CDR3 here. D genes are given only for firm matches. Some rows mark clone size as missing; the rest say once, few, many or name a class of expanded clone.

d_call clone_size cdr3_length v_call cdr3_aa
. . 14 TRBV25-1 ASSDSLSSYNSPLH
. once 11 TRBV11-2 ASSLGAGETQY
. . 11 TRBV4-2 ASSNAQGYEQY
. . 11 TRBV5-4 ASSFGNNYGYT
TRBD2 . 15 TRBV6-2/TRBV6-3 ASSLLSTSGSYNEQF
. . 10 TRBV2 ASRDSSETQY
TRBD1 . 13 TRBV28 ASSLPGQGNYEQY
TRBD1 . 13 TRBV29-1 SVSPGTGRPDEQF
. . 12 TRBV5-4 ASSSTVSQSPLH
TRBD1 . 13 TRBV3-1/TRBV3-2 ASSQAGGSNQPQH
TRBD1 . 13 TRBV5-4 ASSEGQGSGNTIY
. . 13 TRBV28 ASSSKTVYGNTIY
. . 13 TRBV20-1 SAIDQPGVGNEQF
. . 12 TRBV7-9 ASSFGGGANEQF
. . 11 TRBV18 ATVAASYNEQF
TRBD2 . 13 TRBV28 ASSLYRGGAYEQY
TRBD1 . 11 TRBV12-3/TRBV12-4 ASTSGQRTEAF
. . 12 TRBV4-1 ASSQIAGIYEQY
. many 10 TRBV5-5 ASSQGGEKLF
. . 13 TRBV7-2 ASSRASGRNSPLH
. . 11 TRBV3-1/TRBV3-2 ASSQDRGISYT
. . 12 TRBV7-9 ASSSQQGRTEAF
. . 14 TRBV30 AWSVPPGAPGQPQH
. . 11 TRBV29-1 SVEGGTNYGYT
TRBD1 . 13 TRBV4-1 ASTTLQGAWTEAF
TRBD1 . 11 TRBV6-5 ASTETGGSEQY
TRBD1 . 12 TRBV5-1 ASSFYRGIDEQY
TRBD1 . 11 TRBV10-3 AIQGADLYGYT
. . 12 TRBV7-2 ASSLTTVPYGYT
TRBD1 . 12 TRBV30 AWSGGGTGQPQH
TRBD1 . 10 TRBV24-1 ATGQVNQPQH
TRBD1 . 10 TRBV10-3 AIGGQGGTQY
TRBD1 few 13 TRBV7-9 ASSVGQGLSYEQY
TRBD1 . 15 TRBV18 ASSLQQGRGSYNEQF
. . 10 TRBV28 ASSSGQRGYT
TRBD1 . 14 TRBV5-4 ASSSRDRAKVSEAF
. . 12 TRBV15 ATSRRENTGELF
TRBD2 once 11 TRBV19 ASRAGGTDTQY
TRBD1 . 13 TRBV28 ASSQGARDIYGYT
. once 12 TRBV5-4 ASSSIDRGHGYT
. . 9 TRBV29-1 SVVLDTEAF
. . 14 TRBV21-1 ASSKVTALSYNEQF
. once 13 TRBV7-8 ASSFDVGSSYEQY
. . 9 TRBV30 AWNGRGGYT
. once 12 TRBV27 ASSPGGIYNEQF
TRBD2 . 17 TRBV7-9 ASSSRLAGGFSSYNEQF
TRBD1 . 11 TRBV19 ASTTGTGYGYT
TRBD2 . 15 TRBV27 ASSRPYGRGTTDTQY
. . 12 TRBV7-9 ASSLAGQGYEQY
. . 11 TRBV12-3/TRBV12-4 ASSGTTNYGYT
TRBD1 . 13 TRBV10-3 AISESTGGNEKLF
. . 11 TRBV18 ASSPLTGDGYT
. . 12 TRBV6-1 ASSEGAMNTEAF
. . 14 TRBV6-1 ASSEVHWATNYGYT
. . 13 TRBV7-9 ASSFSSRGDSPLH
TRBD1 . 12 TRBV6-5 ASRSGTGGNGYT
TRBD2 . 14 TRBV15 ATSRDFSGGADTQY
. . 10 TRBV7-8 ASSFRSPGSL
. . 14 TRBV14 ASSQLGQGGYNEQF
. . 15 TRBV7-2 ASSLEASRDWTYEQY